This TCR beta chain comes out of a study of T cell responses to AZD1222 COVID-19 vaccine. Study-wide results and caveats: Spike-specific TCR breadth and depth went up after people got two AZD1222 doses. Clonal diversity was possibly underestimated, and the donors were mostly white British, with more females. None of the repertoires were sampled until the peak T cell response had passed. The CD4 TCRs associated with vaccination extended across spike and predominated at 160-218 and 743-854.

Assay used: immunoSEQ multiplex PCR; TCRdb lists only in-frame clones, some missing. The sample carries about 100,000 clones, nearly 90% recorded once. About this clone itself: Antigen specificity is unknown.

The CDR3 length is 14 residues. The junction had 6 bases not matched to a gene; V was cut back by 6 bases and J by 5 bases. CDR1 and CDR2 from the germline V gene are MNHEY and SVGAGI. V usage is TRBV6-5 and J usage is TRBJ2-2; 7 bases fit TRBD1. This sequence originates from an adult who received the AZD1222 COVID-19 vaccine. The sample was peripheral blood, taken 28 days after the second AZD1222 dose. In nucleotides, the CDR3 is TGTGCCAGCAGCAGGGGGACACGGACCGGGGAGCTGTTTTTT. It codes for CASSRGTRTGELFF.